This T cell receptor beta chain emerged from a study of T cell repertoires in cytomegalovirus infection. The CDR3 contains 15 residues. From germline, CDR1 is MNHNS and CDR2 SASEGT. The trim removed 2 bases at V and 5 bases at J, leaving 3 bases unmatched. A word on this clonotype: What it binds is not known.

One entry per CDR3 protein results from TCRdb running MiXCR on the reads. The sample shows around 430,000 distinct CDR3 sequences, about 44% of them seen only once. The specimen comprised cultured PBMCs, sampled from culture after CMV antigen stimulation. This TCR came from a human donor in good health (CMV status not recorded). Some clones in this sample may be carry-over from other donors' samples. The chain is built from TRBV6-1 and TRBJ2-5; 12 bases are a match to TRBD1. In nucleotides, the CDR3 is TGTGCCAGCAGTGAACAAGGGACAGGGGGCGAGACCCAGTACTTC. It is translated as CASSEQGTGGETQYF.